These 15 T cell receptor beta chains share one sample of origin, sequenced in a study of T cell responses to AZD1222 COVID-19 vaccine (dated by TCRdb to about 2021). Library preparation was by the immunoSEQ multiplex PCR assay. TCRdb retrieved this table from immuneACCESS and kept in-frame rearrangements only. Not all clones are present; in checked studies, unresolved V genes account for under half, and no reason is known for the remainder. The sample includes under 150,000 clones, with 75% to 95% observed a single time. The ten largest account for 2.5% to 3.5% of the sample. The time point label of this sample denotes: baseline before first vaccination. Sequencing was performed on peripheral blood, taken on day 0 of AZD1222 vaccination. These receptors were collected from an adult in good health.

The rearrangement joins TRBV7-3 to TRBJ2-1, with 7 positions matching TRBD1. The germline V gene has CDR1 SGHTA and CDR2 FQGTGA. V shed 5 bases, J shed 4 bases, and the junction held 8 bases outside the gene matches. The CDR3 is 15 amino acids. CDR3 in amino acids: CASSQRDRPYNEQFF. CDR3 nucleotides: TGTGCCAGCAGCCAACGGGACAGACCTTACAATGAGCAGTTCTTC.

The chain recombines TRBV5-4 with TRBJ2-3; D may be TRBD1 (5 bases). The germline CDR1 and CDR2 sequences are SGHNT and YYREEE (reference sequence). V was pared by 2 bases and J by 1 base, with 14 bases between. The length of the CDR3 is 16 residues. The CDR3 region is CASSFMGHPGTDTQYF. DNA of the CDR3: TGTGCCAGCAGCTTTATGGGGCATCCAGGCACAGATACGCAGTATTTT.

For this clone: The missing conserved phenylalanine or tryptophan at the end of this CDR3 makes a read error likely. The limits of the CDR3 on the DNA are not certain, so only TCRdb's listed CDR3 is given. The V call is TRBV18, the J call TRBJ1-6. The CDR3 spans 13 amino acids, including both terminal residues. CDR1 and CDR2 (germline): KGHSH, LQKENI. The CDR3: CASSPYGIGELFY.

CDR3 in DNA: TGTGCCAGCAGCCAAGGACGGACACGGGAAGGTGAAAAACTGTTTTTT. Its protein product is CASSQGRTREGEKLFF. The chain is built from TRBV3-1 (or the pseudogene TRBV3-2) and TRBJ1-4, with D possibly TRBD1 on 5 matching bases. The V end was cut by 1 base, the J end by 7 bases, with 16 bases between. The CDR3 spans 16 residues. Germline loops: CDR1 LGHDT, CDR2 YNNKEL (reference sequence).

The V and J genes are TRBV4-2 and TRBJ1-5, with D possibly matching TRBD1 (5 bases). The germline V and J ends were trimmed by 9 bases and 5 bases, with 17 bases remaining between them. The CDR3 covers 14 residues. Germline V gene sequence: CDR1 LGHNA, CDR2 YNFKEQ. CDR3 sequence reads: CASGGRALDQPQHF. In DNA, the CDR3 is TGTGCCAGTGGGGGACGGGCGTTGGATCAGCCCCAGCATTTT.

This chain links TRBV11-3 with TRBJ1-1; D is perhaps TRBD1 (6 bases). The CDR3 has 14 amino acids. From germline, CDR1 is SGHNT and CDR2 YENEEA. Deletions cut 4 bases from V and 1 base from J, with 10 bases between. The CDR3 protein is CASSSGVGNTEAFF. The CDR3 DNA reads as TGTGCCAGCAGCTCAGGGGTGGGGAACACTGAAGCTTTCTTT. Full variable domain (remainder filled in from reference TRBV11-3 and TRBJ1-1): EAGVVQSPRYKIIEKKQPVAFWCNPISGHNTLYWYLQNLGQGPELLIRYENEEAVDDSQLPKDRFSAERLKGVDSTLKIQPAELGDSAVYLCASSSGVGNTEAFFGQGTRLTVV.

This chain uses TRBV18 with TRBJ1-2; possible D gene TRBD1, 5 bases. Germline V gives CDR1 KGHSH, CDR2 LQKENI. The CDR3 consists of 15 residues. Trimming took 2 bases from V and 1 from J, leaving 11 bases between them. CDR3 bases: TGTGCCAGCTCACCAATTTCCAGGGATAACTATGGCTACACCTTC. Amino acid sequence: CASSPISRDNYGYTF. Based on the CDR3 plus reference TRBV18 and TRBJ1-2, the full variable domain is NAGVMQNPRHLVRRRGQEARLRCSPMKGHSHVYWYRQLPEEGLKFMVYLQKENIIDESGMPKERFSAEFPKEGPSILRIQQVVRGDSAAYFCASSPISRDNYGYTFGSGTRLTVV.

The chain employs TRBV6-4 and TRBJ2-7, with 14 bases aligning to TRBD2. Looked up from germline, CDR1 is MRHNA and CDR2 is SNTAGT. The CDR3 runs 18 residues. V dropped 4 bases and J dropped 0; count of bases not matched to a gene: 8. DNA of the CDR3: TGTGCCAGCAGTGGCCGGACTAGCGGGAGGCCCAGCTCCTACGAGCAGTACTTC. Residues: CASSGRTSGRPSSYEQYF.

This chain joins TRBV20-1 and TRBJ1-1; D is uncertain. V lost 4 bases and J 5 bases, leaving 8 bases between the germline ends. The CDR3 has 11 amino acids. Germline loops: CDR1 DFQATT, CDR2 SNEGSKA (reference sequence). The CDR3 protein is CSAIGRTEAFF. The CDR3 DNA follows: TGCAGTGCTATTGGGCGGACTGAAGCTTTCTTT.

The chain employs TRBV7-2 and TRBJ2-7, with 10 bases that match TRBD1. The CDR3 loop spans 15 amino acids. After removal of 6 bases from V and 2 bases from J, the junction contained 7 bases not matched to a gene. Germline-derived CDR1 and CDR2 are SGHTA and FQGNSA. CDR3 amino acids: CASRQAGTGAYEQYF. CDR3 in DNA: TGTGCCAGCAGACAGGCGGGGACAGGGGCCTACGAGCAGTACTTC.

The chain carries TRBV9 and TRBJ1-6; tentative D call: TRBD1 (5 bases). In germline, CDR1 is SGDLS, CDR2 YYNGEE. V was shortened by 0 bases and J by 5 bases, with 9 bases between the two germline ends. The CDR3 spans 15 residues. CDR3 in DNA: TGTGCCAGCAGCGTAGCCGGGACCCATAATTCACCCCTCCACTTT. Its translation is CASSVAGTHNSPLHF.

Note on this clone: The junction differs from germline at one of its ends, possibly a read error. This CDR3 reads CASRDRRDF. The CDR3 region has the DNA TGTGCCAGCAGGGACAGGAGGGATTTT. V gene TRBV6-4 combines with J gene TRBJ1-5; TRBD1 agrees at 7 bases. The CDR3 is made up of 9 amino acids. Germline CDR1 is MRHNA and CDR2 is SNTAGT.

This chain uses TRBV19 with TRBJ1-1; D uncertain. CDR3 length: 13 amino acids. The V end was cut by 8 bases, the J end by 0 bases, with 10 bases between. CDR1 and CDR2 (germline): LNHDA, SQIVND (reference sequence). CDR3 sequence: CASEAGLNTEAFF. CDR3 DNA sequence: TGTGCCAGTGAGGCAGGCTTGAACACTGAAGCTTTCTTT.

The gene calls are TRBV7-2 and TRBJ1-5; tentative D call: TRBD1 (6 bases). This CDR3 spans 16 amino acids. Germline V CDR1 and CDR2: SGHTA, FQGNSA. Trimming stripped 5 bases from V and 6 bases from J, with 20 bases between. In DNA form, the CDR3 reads TGTGCCAGCAGCCTCCAACAGGGAGAGGCGAGTCAGCCCCAGCATTTT. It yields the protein CASSLQQGEASQPQHF.

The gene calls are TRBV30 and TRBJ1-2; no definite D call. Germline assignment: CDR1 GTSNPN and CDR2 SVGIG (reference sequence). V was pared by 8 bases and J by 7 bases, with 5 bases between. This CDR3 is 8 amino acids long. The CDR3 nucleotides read TGTGCCACCTTTGGCTACACCTTC. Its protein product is CATFGYTF. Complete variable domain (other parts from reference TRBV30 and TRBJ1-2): SQTIHQWPATLVQPVGSPLSLECTVEGTSNPNLYWYRQAAGRGLQLLFYSVGIGQISSEVPQNLSASRPQDRQFILSSKKLLLSDSGFYLCATFGYTFGSGTRLTVV.